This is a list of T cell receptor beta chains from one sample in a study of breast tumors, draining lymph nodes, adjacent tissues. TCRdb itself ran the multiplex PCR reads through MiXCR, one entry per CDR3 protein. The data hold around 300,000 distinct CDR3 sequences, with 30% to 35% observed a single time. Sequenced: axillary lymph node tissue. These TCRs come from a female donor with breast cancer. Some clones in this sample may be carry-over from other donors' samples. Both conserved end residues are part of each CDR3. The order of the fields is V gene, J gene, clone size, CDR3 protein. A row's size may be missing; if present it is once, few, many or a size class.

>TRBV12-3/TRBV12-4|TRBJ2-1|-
CASYREGGYNEQFF
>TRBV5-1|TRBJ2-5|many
CASSLQKYQETQYF
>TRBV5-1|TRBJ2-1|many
CATRTSGTYNEQFF
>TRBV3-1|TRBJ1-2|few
CASSQDRAAGYTF
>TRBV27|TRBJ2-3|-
CASKRTGGTDTQYF
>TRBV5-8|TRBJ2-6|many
CASSLKKSSGANVLTF
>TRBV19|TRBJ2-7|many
CASSIDWSTYEQYF
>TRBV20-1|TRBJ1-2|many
CSAPRTGDGYTF
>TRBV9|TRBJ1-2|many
CASSGQGSHYGYTF
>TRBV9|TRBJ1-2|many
CASSPQPDREYGYTF
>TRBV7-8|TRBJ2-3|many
CASSLVGEDTDTQYF
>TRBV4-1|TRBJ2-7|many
CASSLPARTGYSYEQYF
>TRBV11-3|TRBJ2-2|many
CASSSTRPGELFF
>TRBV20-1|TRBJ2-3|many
CSARAPTSGTDTQYF
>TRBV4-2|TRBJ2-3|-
CASSQDQSRSTNLRADTQYF
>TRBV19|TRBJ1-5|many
CASSVGQAANQPQHF
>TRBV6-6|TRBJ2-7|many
CASSSGHLYEQYF
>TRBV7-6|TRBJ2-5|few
CASGLVPGRQETQYF
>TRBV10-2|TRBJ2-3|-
CASSAGSRGYNEQYF
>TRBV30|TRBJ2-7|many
CAWSRTEYEQYF
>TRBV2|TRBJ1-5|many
CASSGGKDQPQHF
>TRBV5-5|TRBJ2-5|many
CASSRRTSVGETQYF
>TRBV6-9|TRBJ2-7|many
CASFGARTSYEQYF
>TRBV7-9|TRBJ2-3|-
CASGTSGRVSTDTQYF
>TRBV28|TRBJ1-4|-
CAGSLGQFNEKLFF
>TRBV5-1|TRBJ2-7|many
CASSSPGLAIDEQYF
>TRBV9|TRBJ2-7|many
CASSVAAGLSYEQYF
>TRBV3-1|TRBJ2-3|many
CASSPGLSNTDTQYF
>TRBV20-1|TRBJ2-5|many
CSASGLAGGGSETQYF
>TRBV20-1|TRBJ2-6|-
CSTPAHKDPSGANVLTF
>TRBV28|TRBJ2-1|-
CAIALAGRNEQFF
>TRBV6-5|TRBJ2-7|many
CASTPTNRGYEQYF
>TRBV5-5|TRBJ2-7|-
CASSIPGPHYEQYF
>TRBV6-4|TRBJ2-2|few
CASSPTRSAGELFF
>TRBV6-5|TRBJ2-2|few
CASKRGRMAGELFF
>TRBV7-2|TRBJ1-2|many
CASTLTVRGYTF
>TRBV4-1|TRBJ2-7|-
CASSLRTGEYEQYF
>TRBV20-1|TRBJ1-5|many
CSARVAVNSNQPQHF
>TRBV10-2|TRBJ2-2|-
CANRETSGRGTGELFF
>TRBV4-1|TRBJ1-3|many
CASSQDRLTGNTIYF
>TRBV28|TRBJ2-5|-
CASRQGGGETQYF
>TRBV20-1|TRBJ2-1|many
CSARAVAKEQFF
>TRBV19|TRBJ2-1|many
CASSMAGRPRDEQFF
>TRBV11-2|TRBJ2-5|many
CASSSQLGTQYF
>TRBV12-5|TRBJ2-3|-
CASGVVPGTSTDTQYF
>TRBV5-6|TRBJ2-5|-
CASSSRRGDQYF
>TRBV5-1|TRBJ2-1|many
CASSLEGGDNEQFF
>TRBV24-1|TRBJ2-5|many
CATSANPATPSGNKETQYF
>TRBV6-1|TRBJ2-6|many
CASSGQRANVLTF
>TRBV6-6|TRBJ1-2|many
CASSHSPGGDGYTF